This T cell receptor beta chain comes out of a study of T cells in Graves' hyperthyroidism and ophthalmopathy. TCR beta CDR3 regions were amplified from RNA transcripts. HTBI primers drove first-round RT-PCR of the TCR CDR3. TCRdb independently ran MiXCR on the multiplex PCR reads; one entry per CDR3 protein. This table holds around 700,000 distinct CDR3 sequences, approximately 18% found once. The CDR3 extends over 15 amino acids. Germline values: CDR1 KGHSH, CDR2 LQKENI. Trimming removed 1 base at V and 3 bases at J, with 10 bases between. Material: blood. This chain connects TRBV18 to TRBJ1-3; D gene ambiguous. The receptor was derived from a woman between 50 and 59 years old with Graves' hyperthyroidism that later progressed to Graves' ophthalmopathy. CDR3 bases: TGTGCCAGCTCACCACTGCGGGAAGGTGGAAACACCATATATTTT. Encoded protein: CASSPLREGGNTIYF.